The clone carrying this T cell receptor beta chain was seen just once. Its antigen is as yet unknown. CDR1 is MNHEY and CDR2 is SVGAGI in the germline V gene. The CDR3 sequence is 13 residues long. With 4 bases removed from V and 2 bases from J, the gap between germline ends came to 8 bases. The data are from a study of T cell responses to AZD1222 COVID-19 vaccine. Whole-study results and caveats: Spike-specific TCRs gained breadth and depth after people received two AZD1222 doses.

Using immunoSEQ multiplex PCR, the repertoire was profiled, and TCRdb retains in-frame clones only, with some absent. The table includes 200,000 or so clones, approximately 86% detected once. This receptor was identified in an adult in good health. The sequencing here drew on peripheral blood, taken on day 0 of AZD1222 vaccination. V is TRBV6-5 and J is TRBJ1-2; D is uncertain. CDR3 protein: CASSLTRNYGYTF. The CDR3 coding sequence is TGTGCCAGCAGTTTGACACGAAACTATGGCTACACCTTC.